Listed here are 9 T cell receptor beta chains from one sample, sequenced in a study of OX40 agonist ivuxolimab in advanced cancers. The repertoire was sequenced with immunoSEQ multiplex PCR; TCRdb's copy has only in-frame clones and lacks some. There are 60,000 to 90,000 clones in the sample; more than 70% occur only once, and approximately 0.8% lies in the top ten. This specimen consisted of CD4+ or CD8+ T cells sorted from blood, obtained in a trial of the OX40 agonist ivuxolimab. These TCRs come from an adult with an advanced solid tumor such as melanoma, head and neck, liver or kidney cancer.

The chain combines TRBV7-3 with TRBJ2-1, with TRBD2 matching 8 bases. V shed 4 bases, J shed 7 bases, and the junction held 15 bases outside the gene matches. This CDR3 has 17 residues. Per germline, CDR1 SGHTA and CDR2 FQGTGA. CDR3 amino acids: CASSSEGAGVGLNEQFF. In DNA form, the CDR3 reads TGTGCCAGCAGCTCGGAAGGAGCGGGAGTGGGTTTGAATGAGCAGTTCTTC.

This chain links TRBV5-4 with TRBJ2-7, with D possibly being TRBD1 (6 bases). This CDR3 is built from 14 residues. From germline, CDR1 is SGHNT and CDR2 YYREEE (reference sequence). Trimming stripped 3 bases from V and 2 bases from J, with 12 bases between. CDR3 bases: TGTGCCAGCAGCTCGACAGGTGGAACCTACGAGCAGTACTTC. Amino acid sequence: CASSSTGGTYEQYF. The full variable domain, completed using reference TRBV5-4 and TRBJ2-7, is ETGVTQSPTHLIKTRGQQVTLRCSSQSGHNTVSWYQQALGQGPQFIFQYYREEENGRGNFPPRFSGLQFPNYSSELNVNALELDDSALYLCASSSTGGTYEQYFGPGTRLTVT.

The rearrangement uses TRBV7-9 and TRBJ1-6; TRBD1 agrees at 7 bases. CDR3 size: 15 residues. Germline CDR1 is SEHNR and CDR2 is FQNEAQ (reference sequence). J was trimmed by 6 bases and V by 3 bases; bases with no gene match: 5. CDR3 amino acids: CASSFDRAGNSPLHF. The CDR3 DNA reads as TGTGCCAGCAGCTTCGACAGGGCCGGTAATTCACCCCTCCACTTT. The full variable domain, completed using reference TRBV7-9 and TRBJ1-6, is DTGVSQNPRHKITKRGQNVTFRCDPISEHNRLYWYRQTLGQGPEFLTYFQNEAQLEKSRLLSDRFSAERPKGSFSTLEIQRTEQGDSAMYLCASSFDRAGNSPLHFGNGTRLTVT.

The chain links TRBV2 to TRBJ2-7; 11 bases match TRBD2. The CDR3 has 18 amino acids. CDR1 and CDR2 from the germline V gene are SNHLY and FYNNEI. With V trimmed by 0 bases and J by 5 bases, 12 bases remained unmatched. The DNA of the CDR3 is TGTGCCAGCAGTGAAGCAGGTGCTAGCGGGAGGATGGTTGACGAGCAGTACTTC. Protein sequence: CASSEAGASGRMVDEQYF. Together with reference TRBV2 and TRBJ2-7, the CDR3 gives the full variable domain: EPEVTQTPSHQVTQMGQEVILRCVPISNHLYFYWYRQILGQKVEFLVSFYNNEISEKSEIFDDQFSVERPDGSNFTLKIRSTKLEDSAMYFCASSEAGASGRMVDEQYFGPGTRLTVT.

Only a few counts were recorded for this clone. The chain carries TRBV5-4 and TRBJ1-2; D gene unclear. Germline values: CDR1 SGHNT, CDR2 YYREEE (reference sequence). This CDR3 is 13 amino acids long. Deletions cut 2 bases from V and 8 bases from J, with 13 bases between. The CDR3 loop is CASSFGQDPGYTF. The CDR3 nucleotides read TGTGCCAGCAGCTTTGGGCAGGACCCGGGCTACACCTTC. The full variable domain, in which reference TRBV5-4 and TRBJ1-2 provide the parts outside the CDR3, is ETGVTQSPTHLIKTRGQQVTLRCSSQSGHNTVSWYQQALGQGPQFIFQYYREEENGRGNFPPRFSGLQFPNYSSELNVNALELDDSALYLCASSFGQDPGYTFGSGTRLTVV.

V usage is TRBV6-6 and J usage is TRBJ2-2; 10 bases align to TRBD1. The CDR3 has 16 amino acids. The V segment lost 4 bases and the J segment 16 bases; nucleotides outside the gene matches: 18. Germline V lookup: CDR1 MNHNY, CDR2 SVGAGI (reference sequence). CDR3 sequence (DNA): TGTGCCAGCAGTTCCCTGACAGGGGGCGCCCCCCTTTCTAGGTTTTTT. Amino acid sequence: CASSSLTGGAPLSRFF.

Regarding this clone: Germline and junction disagree at one end, which may indicate a read error. The V and J genes are TRBV7-7 and TRBJ2-1; D is undetermined. This CDR3 is 13 amino acids long. Germline CDR1 is SSHAT and CDR2 is FNYEAQ (reference sequence). The CDR3 here is CASSRDSIGEQFF. CDR3 coding DNA: TGTGCTAGCAGCCGCGACTCTATAGGGGAGCAGTTCTTC.

This clone was seen repeatedly, ten times or more. This chain joins TRBV27 and TRBJ1-4, with D perhaps matching TRBD1 (6 bases). Germline loops: CDR1 MNHEY, CDR2 SMNVEV (reference sequence). CDR3 length: 12 amino acids. V dropped 5 bases and J dropped 8 bases, with 9 bases sitting between them. The CDR3 spells CASSTGREKLFF. The CDR3 nucleotides read TGTGCCAGCAGTACAGGGAGAGAAAAACTGTTTTTT.

Only a few counts were recorded for this clone. Other DNA sequences in this sample translate to the same CDR3. The chain combines TRBV6-5 with TRBJ2-7, with TRBD1 matching 7 bases. With 5 bases clipped from V and 8 bases from J, the junction kept 15 bases outside the gene matches. The germline gives CDR1 MNHEY, CDR2 SVGAGI. This CDR3 comprises 15 residues. DNA of the CDR3: TGTGCCAGCAGTCGATCCGGGACAGAATTTTGGAAGCAGTACTTC. This gives the protein CASSRSGTEFWKQYF.